This T cell receptor (beta chain) comes out of a study of blood T cells in healthy people across ages. General study findings and limits: Roughly linear age-related decline in beta diversity appeared, significant by age around 42. The unsorted PBMCs prevented any conclusive comparison of naive versus antigen-experienced cells. Diversity of TCR beta correlated strongly with naive T cell percentage.

From germline, CDR1 is LGHNT and CDR2 FRNRAP. The CDR3 is 12 amino acids. With 5 bases removed from V and 4 bases from J, the gap between germline ends came to 8 bases. This clonotype was seen once. As yet, its antigen is unknown. The authors ran a second PCR of about 7 to 12 cycles using a sample-barcoded 5' primer and a J-beta primer mix. TCRdb reprocessed the 5' RACE reads via MiXCR and lists one record per CDR3 protein. The sample has some 930,000 distinct CDR3 sequences; around 29% are singletons. These same data were also listed under a study on T cells of mothers and their children.

Sequencing was performed on blood. This sequence was found in a woman aged 40-49 years in good health. The rearrangement uses TRBV12-5 and TRBJ2-5, with D maybe TRBD1 (5 bases). CDR3 residues: CASGGAAETQYF. The CDR3 coding sequence is TGTGCTAGTGGTGGGGCAGCAGAGACCCAGTACTTC.